Listed below are T cell receptor beta chains from one sample, sequenced in a study of T cell responses to AZD1222 COVID-19 vaccine. Clones were sequenced by immunoSEQ multiplex PCR, and TCRdb holds only the in-frame ones, with some missing. The sample has 160,000 or so clones; about 91% are singletons. This specimen was peripheral blood, taken on day 0 of AZD1222 vaccination. These receptors originate from an adult in good health. The CDR3 runs from the conserved cysteine through the conserved F or W. D genes are given only for firm matches. The size entry is marked missing in some rows and otherwise reads once, few, many or a size class.

clone_size: .
j_call: TRBJ2-7
d_call: .
v_call: TRBV19
cdr3_nt: TGTGCCAGTAGTATAGCCGAAGGGGACTCCTACGAGCAGTACTTC
cdr3_aa: CASSIAEGDSYEQYF

clone_size: .
j_call: TRBJ1-6
d_call: .
v_call: TRBV7-9
cdr3_nt: TGTGCCAGCAGCGCACAGGGTCCCGCTGCCTATAATTCACCCCTCCACTTT
cdr3_aa: CASSAQGPAAYNSPLHF

clone_size: .
j_call: TRBJ1-1
d_call: .
v_call: TRBV19
cdr3_nt: TGTGCCAGTAGTACGGGGGACCGCGACACTGAAGCTTTCTTT
cdr3_aa: CASSTGDRDTEAFF

clone_size: .
j_call: TRBJ2-7
d_call: .
v_call: TRBV6-5
cdr3_nt: TGTGCCAGCAGCAACAGACTTGACTACGAGCAGTACTTC
cdr3_aa: CASSNRLDYEQYF

clone_size: .
j_call: TRBJ2-7
d_call: .
v_call: TRBV3-1/TRBV3-2
cdr3_nt: TGTGCCAGCAGCCAAGTCCCTAGCGAGCAGTACTTC
cdr3_aa: CASSQVPSEQYF

clone_size: .
j_call: TRBJ1-5
d_call: .
v_call: TRBV11-2
cdr3_nt: TGTGCCAGCAGCTTAGGGTCAGGAGATCAGCCCCAGCATTTT
cdr3_aa: CASSLGSGDQPQHF

clone_size: .
j_call: TRBJ1-6
d_call: .
v_call: TRBV2
cdr3_nt: TGTGCCAGCAGTCTGACGGACTCCTATAATTCACCCCTCCACTTT
cdr3_aa: CASSLTDSYNSPLHF

clone_size: .
j_call: TRBJ2-1
d_call: TRBD2
v_call: TRBV9
cdr3_nt: TGTGCCAGCAGCGTATATATAGCGGGAGACAATGAGCAGTTCTTC
cdr3_aa: CASSVYIAGDNEQFF

clone_size: .
j_call: TRBJ2-7
d_call: TRBD2
v_call: TRBV10-1
cdr3_nt: TGCGCCAGCAGTGATAGGATAGCGGGGGACTCCTACGAGCAGTACTTC
cdr3_aa: CASSDRIAGDSYEQYF

clone_size: .
j_call: TRBJ2-7
d_call: .
v_call: TRBV10-1
cdr3_nt: TGCGCCAGCAGTGAGTCTTTAGTTGGTGAGCAGTACTTC
cdr3_aa: CASSESLVGEQYF

clone_size: .
j_call: TRBJ1-2
d_call: TRBD1
v_call: TRBV6-2/TRBV6-3
cdr3_nt: TGTGCCAGCAGTTACTCGACAGGGAATGGCTACACCTTC
cdr3_aa: CASSYSTGNGYTF

clone_size: .
j_call: TRBJ1-5
d_call: .
v_call: TRBV6-6
cdr3_nt: TGTGCCAGCAGTCCAGGGTGGAATCAGCCCCAGCATTTT
cdr3_aa: CASSPGWNQPQHF

clone_size: .
j_call: TRBJ2-7
d_call: .
v_call: TRBV6-5
cdr3_nt: TGTGCCAGCAGTTACCGTGGCGCCTACGAGCAGTACTTC
cdr3_aa: CASSYRGAYEQYF

clone_size: .
j_call: TRBJ1-6
d_call: .
v_call: TRBV3-1/TRBV3-2
cdr3_nt: TGTGCCAGCAGCCAAGGCCGGACTCTGTTTAATTCACCCCTCCACTTT
cdr3_aa: CASSQGRTLFNSPLHF

clone_size: .
j_call: TRBJ1-5
d_call: .
v_call: TRBV21-1
cdr3_nt: TGTGCCAGCAATTCAGCGGGGGCCCAGGGATATCAGCCCCAGCATTTT
cdr3_aa: CASNSAGAQGYQPQHF

clone_size: few
j_call: TRBJ2-7
d_call: TRBD2
v_call: TRBV4-2
cdr3_nt: TGTGCCAGCAGCCAAGAAGCGGGGAGCTCCTACGAGCAGTACTTC
cdr3_aa: CASSQEAGSSYEQYF

clone_size: .
j_call: TRBJ2-2
d_call: .
v_call: TRBV6-5
cdr3_nt: TGTGCCAGCACTTTCGAGGGAAGGAACACCGGGGAGCTGTTTTTT
cdr3_aa: CASTFEGRNTGELFF

clone_size: .
j_call: TRBJ1-6
d_call: .
v_call: TRBV9
cdr3_nt: TGTGCCAGCCAGCGTTCTAATTCACCCCTCCACTTT
cdr3_aa: CASQRSNSPLHF

clone_size: few
j_call: TRBJ2-1
d_call: TRBD2
v_call: TRBV5-6
cdr3_nt: TGTGCCAGCAGCCAGGGACTATCACGCTCCTACAATGAGCAGTTCTTC
cdr3_aa: CASSQGLSRSYNEQFF

clone_size: once
j_call: TRBJ1-5
d_call: .
v_call: TRBV7-2
cdr3_nt: TGTGCCAGCAGCTTAGTAGGTTCAGGTCAGCCCCAGCATTTT
cdr3_aa: CASSLVGSGQPQHF

clone_size: few
j_call: TRBJ2-1
d_call: .
v_call: TRBV27
cdr3_nt: TGTGCCAGCAGTTTTTCTTGGGGACCCTTGGATGAGCAGTTCTTC
cdr3_aa: CASSFSWGPLDEQFF

clone_size: .
j_call: TRBJ2-1
d_call: TRBD2
v_call: TRBV4-2
cdr3_nt: TGTGCCAGCAGCCAAGCGGGAGGGGGGTCCTACAATGAGCAGTTCTTC
cdr3_aa: CASSQAGGGSYNEQFF

clone_size: .
j_call: TRBJ1-4
d_call: TRBD1
v_call: TRBV19
cdr3_nt: TGTGCCAGTAGTATAGAAGACAGGGATGAAAAACTGTTTTTT
cdr3_aa: CASSIEDRDEKLFF

clone_size: once
j_call: TRBJ2-7
d_call: .
v_call: TRBV28
cdr3_nt: TGTGCCAGCAGTCTCCCAGGGCTGAATTACGAGCAGTACTTC
cdr3_aa: CASSLPGLNYEQYF

clone_size: .
j_call: TRBJ2-1
d_call: .
v_call: TRBV11-2
cdr3_nt: TGTGCCAGCAGCTTGGGGTATGGATCGTACAATGAGCAGTTCTTC
cdr3_aa: CASSLGYGSYNEQFF

clone_size: .
j_call: TRBJ2-1
d_call: TRBD2
v_call: TRBV6-2/TRBV6-3
cdr3_nt: TGTGCCAGCAGTTACTCTGGGAGGGTGCCCATAGGCAATGAGCAGTTCTTC
cdr3_aa: CASSYSGRVPIGNEQFF